This T cell receptor (beta chain) was captured in a study of CD8 T cells in Susac syndrome. Study overall: When blood was drawn, the patients with Susac syndrome were therapy-naive, on corticosteroids, or on intravenous immunoglobulin alone. Whole-study results and caveats: Peak Susac CD8+ clonal expansion occurred in TEMRA cells and active patients. Several Susac-specific public clones appeared in CD8+ TEMRA repertoires, and sixteen in total CD8+ repertoires.

Random hexamers were used to reverse transcribe the RNA input (0.5 to 1 ug). Amplification of TCR beta CDR3 across 54 Vbeta and 13 Jbeta was performed with immunoSEQ multiplex PCR. TCRdb independently ran MiXCR on the immunoSEQ multiplex PCR reads; one entry per CDR3 protein. Found here are tens of thousands of distinct CDR3 sequences, approximately 96% of them singletons; the top ten hold roughly 0.68%. Germline CDR1 reads LNHDA; CDR2 reads SQIVND (reference sequence). The CDR3 extends over 14 amino acids. J gave up 8 bases and V 7 bases, and 8 bases lay outside the gene matches. A note on this clonotype: As yet, its antigen is unknown.

The V call is TRBV19, the J call TRBJ2-1, with 10 bases lining up with TRBD1. This sequence was found in a human donor with Susac syndrome. Input material: CD8+ T cells from PBMCs. The CDR3 loop reads CASTRDRGKDEQFF. The CDR3, as DNA: TGTGCCAGTACCCGGGACAGGGGTAAGGATGAGCAGTTCTTC.